This passage covers 16 T cell receptor beta chains from one sample sequenced in a study of blood T cells in healthy people across ages. For the second PCR, which ran for about 6 to 11 cycles, a sample-barcoded 5' primer and a J-beta primer mix were used. TCRdb itself ran the 5' RACE reads through MiXCR, one entry per CDR3 protein. The sample records more than 1,400,000 distinct CDR3 sequences, 42% being singletons. Sequenced: blood. Every receptor here comes from a woman aged 18 to 35 in good health.

This clonotype was seen more than once but under ten times. The chain recombines TRBV7-9 with TRBJ1-2, with 9 bases lining up with TRBD1. V was clipped by 5 bases and J by 5 bases; unmatched bases: 12. The CDR3 spans 16 residues. Germline V gene sequence: CDR1 SEHNR, CDR2 FQNEAQ (reference sequence). The CDR3 is CASSGAGTGIAYGYTF. CDR3 DNA: TGTGCCAGCAGCGGTGCCGGGACAGGGATTGCTTATGGCTACACCTTC.

This CDR3 reads CAISGSQGGYTF. For the CDR3, the DNA is TGTGCCATCAGTGGATCACAGGGGGGCTACACCTTC. The V and J genes are TRBV10-3 and TRBJ1-2; 7 bases match TRBD1. After removal of 4 bases from V and 8 bases from J, the junction contained 4 bases not matched to a gene. Germline loops: CDR1 ENHRY, CDR2 SYGVKD. The CDR3 runs to 12 residues.

Of note for this clonotype: At one of its ends the junction is not consistent with the germline gene, which may arise from a read error. CDR3 loop: CAGSHQQRGSYNEQFF. Here the CDR3 DNA reads TGTGCCGGCAGCCACCAACAGCGGGGGTCCTACAATGAGCAGTTCTTC. The chain is built from TRBV3-1 and TRBJ2-1; TRBD2 agrees at 8 bases. Germline V CDR1 and CDR2: LGHDT, YNNKEL (reference sequence). There are 16 residues in the CDR3.

This chain links TRBV13 with TRBJ2-5; D is perhaps TRBD2 (5 bases). In germline, CDR1 is PRHDT, CDR2 FYEKMQ (reference sequence). Deletions cut 4 bases from V and 4 bases from J, with 13 bases between. The CDR3 totals 14 residues. The chain's CDR3 is CASSSTPGRETQYF. CDR3 nucleotides: TGTGCCAGCAGCTCCACTCCGGGAAGAGAGACCCAGTACTTC. Full variable domain (rest looked up from reference TRBV13 and TRBJ2-5): AAGVIQSPRHLIKEKRETATLKCYPIPRHDTVYWYQQGPGQDPQFLISFYEKMQSDKGSIPDRFSAQQFSDYHSELNMSSLELGDSALYFCASSSTPGRETQYFGPGTRLLVL.

This clonotype turned up a few times. The rearrangement links TRBV7-2 to TRBJ2-3; D tentatively reads TRBD1 or TRBD2 (5 bases each). Trimming shortened V by 2 bases and J by 1 base, and 13 bases separated the two germline ends. CDR3 length: 16 amino acids. The germline V gene has CDR1 SGHTA and CDR2 FQGNSA. The DNA for the CDR3 is TGTGCCAGCAGCTTAAGGCCGGGGCAACGCACAGATACGCAGTATTTT. Translation: CASSLRPGQRTDTQYF.

The chain uses TRBV10-1 and TRBJ2-3; D remains ambiguous. The CDR3 spans 14 residues. The V gene's germline CDR1 is WNHNN and CDR2 SYGVQD (reference sequence). The ends were cut back, 6 bases at V and 8 bases at J, with 18 bases in the middle. The CDR3 sequence is CASRVPGLISTQYF. CDR3 sequence (DNA): TGCGCCAGCAGGGTCCCAGGATTAATTAGTACGCAGTATTTT.

V is TRBV9 and J is TRBJ2-6, with TRBD1 matching over 9 bases. The CDR3 has 18 residues. The junction had 6 bases not matched to a gene; V was cut back by 2 bases and J by 0 bases. The germline V gene encodes CDR1 SGDLS and CDR2 YYNGEE. The CDR3 DNA is TGTGCCAGCAGCGTTTTGACAGGGGGGTTCTCTGGGGCCAACGTCCTGACTTTC. Translated, it gives CASSVLTGGFSGANVLTF.

This clonotype was seen a few times. The V gene is TRBV9, the J gene TRBJ2-7; 8 bases line up with TRBD1. The CDR3 contains 14 residues. V trimming: 8 bases; J trimming: 2 bases; junction bases outside the gene matches: 9. Germline V lookup: CDR1 SGDLS, CDR2 YYNGEE. The CDR3 nucleotides are TGTGCCAGTGGAAAGACAGGGGACACCTACGAGCAGTACTTC. This sequence encodes CASGKTGDTYEQYF.

The genes are TRBV15 and TRBJ2-1; 10 nucleotides match TRBD1. The CDR3 is 17 residues long. CDR1 and CDR2 (germline): LNHNV, YYDKDF (reference sequence). The trim removed 2 bases at V and 4 bases at J, leaving 8 bases unmatched. CDR3 region: CATSRTAGTGDYNEQFF. The DNA of the CDR3 is TGTGCCACCAGCAGAACTGCCGGGACAGGGGATTACAATGAGCAGTTCTTC.

Only a few counts were recorded for this clonotype. V and J are TRBV20-1 and TRBJ2-1, with D perhaps assigned TRBD1 or TRBD2 (5 bases each). This CDR3 is built from 12 residues. From germline, CDR1 is DFQATT and CDR2 SNEGSKA (reference sequence). Trimming pared 1 base from V and 6 bases from J, leaving 7 bases between. The CDR3 spells CSARGGTNEQFF. The CDR3 DNA follows: TGCAGTGCTAGAGGGGGGACCAATGAGCAGTTCTTC.

The chain has TRBV25-1 and TRBJ1-2; TRBD1 matches 7 bases. CDR1 and CDR2 (germline): MGHDK, SYGVNS. This CDR3 spans 18 amino acids. The V segment lost 5 bases and the J segment 3 bases; nucleotides outside the gene matches: 18. In DNA form, the CDR3 reads TGTGCCAGCAGTAGCGACAGGGTTCGGTTCCAAGCAGACTATGGCTACACCTTC. This translates into CASSSDRVRFQADYGYTF.

The V and J genes are TRBV6-1 and TRBJ1-2; unclear D gene. Germline V lookup: CDR1 MNHNS, CDR2 SASEGT. V was shortened by 2 bases and J by 6 bases, with 7 bases between the two germline ends. The CDR3 contains 12 residues. The CDR3 DNA reads as TGTGCCAGCAGTGAACGTGGGGATGGCTACACCTTC. Translated, it gives CASSERGDGYTF.

This clonotype has just a few counts. The rearrangement joins TRBV6-2 or TRBV6-3 to TRBJ2-1; no reliable D call. Germline CDR1 and CDR2: MNHEY and SVGEGT. Trimming pared 0 bases from V and 7 bases from J, leaving 10 bases between. This CDR3 contains 14 residues. CDR3 loop: CASSYSSGRNEQFF. The CDR3 DNA follows: TGTGCCAGCAGTTACTCATCGGGCCGAAATGAGCAGTTCTTC.

Points on this clonotype: This may be a read error: a much more frequent sequence differs by one nucleotide. The chain joins TRBV29-1 to TRBJ2-3; 7 bases map to TRBD2. CDR1 SQVTM and CDR2 ANQGSEA come from the germline V gene. This CDR3 comprises 16 residues. The V and J ends lost 0 bases and 0 bases, in that order; junction bases with no gene match: 6. CDR3 nucleotide sequence: TGCAGCGTTGAAGATCGCGTGCGGGGGAGCACAGATACGCAGTATTTT. As protein: CSVEDRVRGSTDTQYF.

The rearrangement links TRBV5-1 to TRBJ1-6; no firm D call. The germline V and J ends were trimmed by 4 bases and 16 bases, with 15 bases remaining between them. CDR3 length: 12 residues. Germline V gene sequence: CDR1 SGHRS, CDR2 YFSETQ. CDR3 region: CASSAGILPLHF. The CDR3 region has the DNA TGCGCCAGCAGCGCCGGGATACTACCACTCCACTTT. The variable domain in full, completed from reference TRBV5-1 and TRBJ1-6, reads KAGVTQTPRYLIKTRGQQVTLSCSPISGHRSVSWYQQTPGQGLQFLFEYFSETQRNKGNFPGRFSGRQFSNSRSEMNVSTLELGDSALYLCASSAGILPLHFGNGTRLTVT.

This clonotype was seen more than once but under ten times. The V and J genes are TRBV10-3 and TRBJ1-5; D call uncertain. The CDR3 contains 12 residues. Trimming stripped 8 bases from V and 3 bases from J, with 8 bases between. Germline V lookup: CDR1 ENHRY, CDR2 SYGVKD. The CDR3 DNA reads TGTGCCATCGGGTCCGACAATCAGCCCCAGCATTTT. It translates to CAIGSDNQPQHF.